The 19 T cell receptor beta chains below were found in one sample sequenced in a study of CD8+ T cells in alopecia areata. cDNA reverse transcribed from extracted RNA served as the sequencing template. Method: immunoSEQ multiplex PCR; TCRdb's copy keeps in-frame clones and lacks some. Of 100,000 to 120,000 clones detected, roughly 50% appear once; the ten largest clones hold 3% to 4%. Treatment: oral pan-JAK inhibitor, 5-10 mg twice daily. The starting material was CD4+ T cells sorted from blood, obtained at week 24, from a patient treated with tofacitinib. These receptors came from a human donor with alopecia areata.

V gene TRBV21-1 combines with J gene TRBJ2-1; TRBD2, the table's D call, lacks a check against the DNA. TRBV21-1 counts as a pseudogene. The CDR3 has 12 residues. CDR3 nucleotide sequence: TGTGCCAGCAGCAAACCTTACAATGAGCAGTTCTTC. Residues: CASSKPYNEQFF.

The chain recombines TRBV5-1 with TRBJ1-2; D might be TRBD1 (5 bases). This CDR3 is built from 15 residues. The V end lost 0 bases, the J end lost 2 bases, and 11 bases lay between the germline ends. Germline CDR1 is SGHRS and CDR2 is YFSETQ. CDR3 loop: CASSLARGSNYGYTF. The CDR3 DNA follows: TGCGCCAGCAGCTTGGCTAGGGGCTCCAACTATGGCTACACCTTC. Together with reference TRBV5-1 and TRBJ1-2, the CDR3 gives the full variable domain: KAGVTQTPRYLIKTRGQQVTLSCSPISGHRSVSWYQQTPGQGLQFLFEYFSETQRNKGNFPGRFSGRQFSNSRSEMNVSTLELGDSALYLCASSLARGSNYGYTFGSGTRLTVV.

The chain has TRBV7-8 and TRBJ2-7; tentatively, D is TRBD2 (5 bases). Per the germline V gene, CDR1 is SGHVS and CDR2 is FQNEAQ. V lost 6 bases and J lost 0, with 15 bases in between. This CDR3 has 15 amino acids. The CDR3 bases are TGTGCCAGCAGAAGCGGACTCCGCAGCTCCTACGAGCAGTACTTC. Its protein is CASRSGLRSSYEQYF.

CDR3 nucleotide sequence: TGCGCCAGCAGCCAAAACAGTGCAACTAATGAAAAACTGTTTTTT. Amino acid sequence: CASSQNSATNEKLFF. The chain has TRBV4-1 and TRBJ1-4; D is uncertain. Trimming pared 2 bases from V and 0 bases from J, leaving 7 bases between. The CDR3 is 15 amino acids. CDR1 and CDR2 (germline): MGHRA, YSYEKL.

The chain recombines TRBV10-3 with TRBJ2-5; 7 positions agree with TRBD1. V lost 8 bases, J lost 5 bases, and 11 bases stayed unmatched. The CDR3 covers 14 residues. Looked up from germline, CDR1 is ENHRY and CDR2 is SYGVKD. The CDR3, as DNA: TGTGCCATCGGCCGACAGGGAAGAGGGGAGACCCAGTACTTC. This gives the protein CAIGRQGRGETQYF.

Only one count was recorded for this clone. J is TRBJ2-7 and V is TRBV4-2; D gene uncertain. The germline CDR1 and CDR2 sequences are LGHNA and YNFKEQ. The CDR3 has 17 amino acids. V was pared by 0 bases and J by 2 bases, with 17 bases between. CDR3 sequence reads: CASSQELVGGDAYEQYF. CDR3 DNA sequence: TGTGCCAGCAGCCAAGAGCTGGTTGGCGGCGATGCCTACGAGCAGTACTTC.

The chain employs TRBV5-5 and TRBJ2-4; TRBD1 matches 9 bases. Germline CDR1 is SGHKS and CDR2 is YYEKEE (reference sequence). CDR3 length: 14 amino acids. Trimming at V came to 0 bases and at J to 11 bases, leaving 6 bases not matched to a gene. CDR3 nucleotide sequence: TGTGCCAGCAGCTTGGTAGTACAGGGGGCGCTTCAGTACTTC. It translates to CASSLVVQGALQYF.

In this sample, this clone turned up a few times. The CDR3 here is CASSLSGDTQYF. CDR3 sequence (DNA): TGTGCCAGCAGCTTAAGTGGGGATACGCAGTATTTT. The chain has TRBV7-2 and TRBJ2-3; D unclear. Germline loops: CDR1 SGHTA, CDR2 FQGNSA. V was cut by 2 bases and J by 6 bases, with 6 bases left in between. The CDR3 contains 12 residues.

The chain combines TRBV10-3 with TRBJ1-1; 8 bases are shared with TRBD1. CDR3 size: 17 residues. Germline-derived CDR1 and CDR2 are ENHRY and SYGVKD. The J segment lost 5 bases and the V segment lost 5 bases, leaving 16 bases of the junction unmatched. The CDR3 is CAISLHPLQGARTEAFF. CDR3 nucleotides: TGTGCCATCAGTCTCCACCCTCTTCAGGGGGCGAGGACTGAAGCTTTCTTT.

The CDR3 loop reads CASSPPQQLSSYNEQFF. The CDR3 DNA reads TGTGCCAGCTCACCACCGCAGCAGCTTAGCTCCTACAATGAGCAGTTCTTC. The chain uses TRBV18 and TRBJ2-1; no definite D call. The germline V and J ends were trimmed by 0 bases and 0 bases, with 12 bases remaining between them. CDR1 is KGHSH and CDR2 is LQKENI in the germline V gene. The CDR3 covers 17 residues.

This sequence joins TRBV30 and TRBJ1-2; D gene ambiguous. V lost 0 bases and J lost 12, with 14 bases in between. Germline-derived CDR1 and CDR2 are GTSNPN and SVGIG (reference sequence). This CDR3 has 12 amino acids. The CDR3 is CAWSVQRGPNTF. The CDR3 region has the DNA TGTGCCTGGAGTGTGCAGCGGGGTCCTAACACCTTC. Full variable domain (rest looked up from reference TRBV30 and TRBJ1-2): SQTIHQWPATLVQPVGSPLSLECTVEGTSNPNLYWYRQAAGRGLQLLFYSVGIGQISSEVPQNLSASRPQDRQFILSSKKLLLSDSGFYLCAWSVQRGPNTFGSGTRLTVV.

This chain links TRBV7-9 with TRBJ2-7; 7 bases agree with TRBD1. Looked up from germline, CDR1 is SEHNR and CDR2 is FQNEAQ (reference sequence). This CDR3 comprises 14 residues. V gave up 5 bases and J gave up 5 bases; unmatched junction bases: 9. The chain's CDR3 is CASSESGTDHEQYF. CDR3 nucleotides: TGTGCCAGCAGCGAAAGTGGGACAGACCACGAGCAGTACTTC.

This clone was detected only a few times. The chain employs TRBV10-2 and TRBJ1-2; D call uncertain. CDR1 and CDR2 (germline): WSHSY, SAAADI. V was cut by 5 bases and J by 4 bases, with 8 bases left in between. The CDR3 is 12 amino acids. CDR3 nucleotide sequence: TGCGCCAGCAGTCCGGACGGCTATGGCTACACCTTC. Amino acid sequence: CASSPDGYGYTF.

This clone was observed a few times. V is TRBV25-1 and J is TRBJ1-5; D is uncertain. The V and J ends lost 0 bases and 8 bases respectively, with 5 bases between them. The CDR3 is 12 amino acids. Germline V CDR1 and CDR2: MGHDK, SYGVNS. The CDR3 DNA reads as TGTGCCAGCAGTGAATATGACGAGCCCCAGCATTTT. Protein product: CASSEYDEPQHF.

The chain employs TRBV4-3 and TRBJ2-7; 7 bases line up with TRBD1. The CDR3 totals 18 residues. CDR1 and CDR2 from the germline V gene are LGHNA and YSLEER. The junction had 14 bases not matched to a gene; V was cut back by 3 bases and J by 0 bases. CDR3 sequence: CASSQPRDSSQGSYEQYF. CDR3 nucleotides: TGCGCCAGCAGCCAGCCCCGGGACAGCTCTCAGGGCTCCTACGAGCAGTACTTC.

This clone was counted a few times. The rearrangement joins TRBV25-1 to TRBJ1-6; D may be TRBD1 (6 bases). Germline CDR1 reads MGHDK; CDR2 reads SYGVNS. The germline V and J ends were trimmed by 5 bases and 10 bases, with 18 bases remaining between them. CDR3 length: 15 residues. DNA for the CDR3: TGTGCCAGCAGTCGGGACACACCGGGGGAATCACCCCTCCACTTT. Translating gives CASSRDTPGESPLHF. The full variable domain, its missing parts supplied by reference TRBV25-1 and TRBJ1-6, is EADIYQTPRYLVIGTGKKITLECSQTMGHDKMYWYQQDPGMELHLIHYSYGVNSTEKGDLSSESTVSRIRTEHFPLTLESARPSHTSQYLCASSRDTPGESPLHFGNGTRLTVT.

This clone turned up a few times. The V and J genes are TRBV12-5 and TRBJ1-2, with D possibly TRBD1 on 5 matching bases. In germline, CDR1 is LGHNT, CDR2 FRNRAP. The CDR3 covers 16 residues. V lost 1 base to trimming and J lost 7 bases, with 19 bases between them. The CDR3 loop is CASGLAVTAYSSGYTF. Written as DNA, the CDR3 is TGTGCTAGTGGTTTGGCCGTGACAGCCTATTCGAGTGGCTACACCTTC.

This clone turned up a few times. The chain has TRBV5-4 and TRBJ2-1; tentative D call: TRBD1 (5 bases). The CDR3 covers 15 residues. V gave up 0 bases and J gave up 8 bases, with 15 bases separating them. Germline values: CDR1 SGHNT, CDR2 YYREEE (reference sequence). The CDR3 protein is CASSLVKGSVDEQFF. The CDR3 nucleotides read TGTGCCAGCAGCTTGGTAAAGGGGTCGGTAGATGAGCAGTTCTTC.

V usage is TRBV30 and J usage is TRBJ1-6, with D perhaps matching TRBD1 (6 bases). The V and J ends lost 0 bases and 8 bases respectively, with 8 bases between them. The CDR3 is made up of 13 amino acids. Germline V gene data show CDR1 as GTSNPN and CDR2 as SVGIG (reference sequence). The DNA for the CDR3 is TGTGCCTGGAGTGTACAGGGAGATTCACCCCTCCACTTT. Translated: CAWSVQGDSPLHF.